These 3 T cell receptor beta chains were all obtained from the same sample, sequenced in a study of OX40 agonist ivuxolimab in advanced cancers. This table comes from immunoSEQ multiplex PCR, and its TCRdb copy is limited to in-frame clones, with some not included. Of 98,000 or so clones in the sample, 70% to 85% were seen once. The sequenced sample was CD4+ or CD8+ T cells sorted from blood, obtained in a trial of the OX40 agonist ivuxolimab. These receptor sequences come from an adult with an advanced solid tumor such as melanoma, head and neck, liver or kidney cancer.

This rearrangement joins TRBV5-1 to TRBJ2-2, with 9 bases lining up with TRBD1. The CDR3 totals 15 residues. V was pared by 3 bases and J by 4 bases, with 4 bases of the junction left unmatched. The germline gives CDR1 SGHRS, CDR2 YFSETQ. The CDR3 region has the DNA TGCGCCAGCAGCTCCGGGACAGGGTTCACCGGGGAGCTGTTTTTT. Its translation is CASSSGTGFTGELFF. The full variable domain, with the rest looked up from reference TRBV5-1 and TRBJ2-2, is KAGVTQTPRYLIKTRGQQVTLSCSPISGHRSVSWYQQTPGQGLQFLFEYFSETQRNKGNFPGRFSGRQFSNSRSEMNVSTLELGDSALYLCASSSGTGFTGELFFGEGSRLTVL.

The rearrangement links TRBV11-1 to TRBJ2-1; 8 nucleotides align to TRBD2. V trimming: 4 bases; J trimming: 6 bases; junction bases outside the gene matches: 5. The germline CDR1 and CDR2 sequences are SGHAT and FQDESV (reference sequence). The CDR3 is 14 residues long. CDR3 nucleotide sequence: TGTGCCAGCAGCTCGGGGGGGCTAGCCAATGAGCAGTTCTTC. Amino acid sequence: CASSSGGLANEQFF.

This sequence joins TRBV30 and TRBJ1-4; a possible D gene is TRBD1 (5 bases). Germline V CDR1 and CDR2: GTSNPN, SVGIG (reference sequence). The V end was cut by 2 bases, the J end by 6 bases, with 13 bases between. The length of the CDR3 is 14 residues. The CDR3 DNA sequence: TGTGCCTGGAGTACGGGACTACGGGATGAAAAACTGTTTTTT. It yields the protein CAWSTGLRDEKLFF.